The rows below give T cell receptor beta chains drawn from one sample of a study of shared clonotypes between healthy human individuals. Sequenced by immunoSEQ multiplex PCR; TCRdb stores in-frame clones only, minus some. The sample holds fewer than 1.8 million clones, 97% to 99% seen once. Material: naive CD4+ T cells sorted from blood. The origin of the receptors is a man aged 25 to 40 in good health. The CDR3 runs from the conserved cysteine through the conserved F or W. Each record gives: J gene, D gene, clone size, V gene, CDR3 protein, CDR3 DNA. The D gene is left open where the match is weak. Clone sizes are given selectively: once, few, many, or a class where the clone is expanded.

>TRBJ2-5|NA|once|TRBV5-1
CASSYGIGGNQETQYF
TGCGCCAGCAGCTACGGCATTGGGGGTAATCAAGAGACCCAGTACTTC
>TRBJ1-2|NA|NA|TRBV9
CASSAKSGTNYGYTF
TGTGCCAGCAGCGCCAAATCGGGGACTAACTATGGCTACACCTTC
>TRBJ1-4|TRBD1|NA|TRBV7-6
CASSPMPGQGDEKLFF
TGTGCCAGCAGCCCCATGCCGGGACAGGGTGATGAAAAACTGTTTTTT
>TRBJ2-7|TRBD1|NA|TRBV5-1
CASSPPGTGSGYEQYF
TGCGCCAGCAGCCCACCTGGGACAGGGTCCGGCTACGAGCAGTACTTC
>TRBJ1-3|NA|once|TRBV10-3
CAISDDRLSGNTIYF
TGTGCCATCAGTGATGACAGACTCTCTGGAAACACCATATATTTT
>TRBJ1-1|TRBD1|NA|TRBV18
CASSPARGPWTEAFF
TGTGCCAGCTCACCCGCCAGGGGGCCGTGGACTGAAGCTTTCTTT
>TRBJ2-7|NA|NA|TRBV6-5
CASTWGRNSYEQYF
TGTGCCAGCACTTGGGGCAGGAACTCCTACGAGCAGTACTTC
>TRBJ2-3|TRBD2|NA|TRBV10-3
CAISDAPGLAGVGDTQYF
TGTGCCATCAGTGATGCTCCGGGACTAGCGGGAGTAGGGGATACGCAGTATTTT
>TRBJ2-7|TRBD2|once|TRBV7-9
CASSPLTSGTSEQYF
TGTGCCAGCAGCCCCCTGACTAGCGGGACCTCCGAGCAGTACTTC
>TRBJ2-7|NA|once|TRBV14
CASSQDYWDEQYF
TGTGCCAGCAGCCAAGACTACTGGGACGAGCAGTACTTC
>TRBJ2-7|NA|NA|TRBV5-6
CASSLDRNYEQYF
TGTGCCAGCAGCCTGGACAGAAACTACGAGCAGTACTTC
>TRBJ2-3|NA|NA|TRBV7-6
CASSPWGTDTQYF
TGTGCCAGCAGCCCCTGGGGCACAGATACGCAGTATTTT
>TRBJ2-1|NA|NA|TRBV6-6
CASSYTYNEQFF
TGTGCCAGCAGTTACACTTACAATGAGCAGTTCTTC
>TRBJ1-2|NA|NA|TRBV29-1
CSVFAGVDYGYTF
TGCAGCGTTTTTGCAGGTGTCGACTATGGCTACACCTTC
>TRBJ2-3|TRBD1|NA|TRBV29-1
CSVANRGGTDTQYF
TGCAGCGTCGCGAACAGGGGGGGCACAGATACGCAGTATTTT
>TRBJ1-2|NA|NA|TRBV28
CASSLGGAYGYTF
TGTGCCAGCAGTTTGGGGGGGGCCTATGGCTACACCTTC
>TRBJ1-2|NA|once|TRBV5-1
CASRARPGHDYGYTF
TGCGCCAGCAGAGCCCGCCCGGGACATGACTATGGCTACACCTTC
>TRBJ2-3|TRBD1|NA|TRBV18
CASSPRWTGSTDTQYF
TGTGCCAGCTCACCGAGGTGGACAGGAAGCACAGATACGCAGTATTTT
>TRBJ1-4|NA|NA|TRBV9
CASSATRTANEKLFF
TGTGCCAGCAGCGCCACACGGACAGCTAATGAAAAACTGTTTTTT
>TRBJ2-2|NA|NA|TRBV29-1
CSALGGELFF
TGCAGCGCGCTTGGCGGGGAGCTGTTTTTT
>TRBJ2-3|TRBD2|NA|TRBV18
CASSPGTSGRGADTQYF
TGTGCCAGCTCACCCGGGACTAGCGGGAGAGGGGCAGATACGCAGTATTTT
>TRBJ1-1|NA|NA|TRBV18
CASSPGIRGWTEAFF
TGTGCCAGCTCACCAGGGATAAGGGGTTGGACTGAAGCTTTCTTT
>TRBJ2-1|NA|NA|TRBV9
CASSVDRSYNEQFF
TGTGCCAGCAGCGTAGACAGATCCTACAATGAGCAGTTCTTC
>TRBJ2-2|TRBD2|once|TRBV5-4
CASSNGLAGGTGELFF
TGTGCCAGCAGCAATGGACTAGCGGGAGGCACCGGGGAGCTGTTTTTT
>TRBJ2-7|TRBD1|NA|TRBV5-4
CASSLGGTGFGEQYF
TGTGCCAGCAGCTTGGGGGGGACAGGCTTTGGGGAGCAGTACTTC
>TRBJ2-7|TRBD2|once|TRBV7-2
CASSKLSSGRASYEQYF
TGTGCCAGCAGCAAACTGTCTAGCGGGAGGGCTTCCTACGAGCAGTACTTC